These 17 T cell receptor beta chains came from one sample sequenced in a study of control samples from healthy donors and cancer patients. TCRdb keeps only in-frame clones here, not all; method: immunoSEQ multiplex PCR. The sample yields about 140,000 clones, 75% to 90% seen once. The source material was blood. These receptors originate from a young woman in good health.

V and J are TRBV25-1 and TRBJ1-5; possibly TRBD1 for D (6 bases). The CDR3 loop spans 13 amino acids. Trimming took off 4 bases at V and 4 bases at J, with 8 bases between the two ends. CDR1 and CDR2 from the germline V gene are MGHDK and SYGVNS. The CDR3 loop is CASSGQGNQPQHF. The DNA of the CDR3 is TGTGCCAGCAGTGGCCAGGGGAATCAGCCCCAGCATTTT. The full variable domain, its missing parts supplied by reference TRBV25-1 and TRBJ1-5, is EADIYQTPRYLVIGTGKKITLECSQTMGHDKMYWYQQDPGMELHLIHYSYGVNSTEKGDLSSESTVSRIRTEHFPLTLESARPSHTSQYLCASSGQGNQPQHFGDGTRLSIL.

This clone was observed a single time. The V gene is TRBV2, the J gene TRBJ1-4; D is unresolved. The CDR3 has 16 residues. Germline V lookup: CDR1 SNHLY, CDR2 FYNNEI. V lost 6 bases and J 8 bases, leaving 22 bases between the germline ends. The CDR3 region is CASRRNSGSGGEKLFF. The CDR3 nucleotides read TGTGCCAGCAGAAGAAATTCGGGTAGCGGTGGAGAAAAACTGTTTTTT.

The rearrangement uses TRBV19 and TRBJ1-1; D remains ambiguous. V lost 5 bases and J lost 1, with 11 bases in between. The CDR3 has 14 amino acids. CDR1 and CDR2 from the germline V gene are LNHDA and SQIVND (reference sequence). The CDR3 coding sequence is TGTGCCAGTAGTCCCCTCTTAGGGAACACTGAAGCTTTCTTT. Encoded protein: CASSPLLGNTEAFF.

This sequence joins TRBV19 and TRBJ1-2, with D possibly matching TRBD1 (5 bases). The CDR3 is made up of 17 amino acids. Germline V gene sequence: CDR1 LNHDA, CDR2 SQIVND (reference sequence). V lost 5 bases and J 10 bases, leaving 29 bases between the germline ends. The CDR3 sequence is CASSPPIRAFGGGTYTF. For the CDR3, the DNA is TGTGCCAGTAGTCCGCCGATCAGGGCGTTCGGCGGAGGGACCTACACCTTC. Variable domain in full (rest from reference TRBV19 and TRBJ1-2): DGGITQSPKYLFRKEGQNVTLSCEQNLNHDAMYWYRQDPGQGLRLIYYSQIVNDFQKGDIAEGYSVSREKKESFPLTVTSAQKNPTAFYLCASSPPIRAFGGGTYTFGSGTRLTVV.

This clone occurred once. This chain links TRBV6-1 with TRBJ1-1, with 8 bases lining up with TRBD1. The V segment lost 4 bases and the J segment 4 bases; nucleotides outside the gene matches: 14. CDR3 length: 17 residues. CDR1 and CDR2 from the germline V gene are MNHNS and SASEGT. CDR3 region: CASSGPTGAGVFTEAFF. DNA for the CDR3: TGTGCCAGCAGTGGCCCGACAGGGGCCGGTGTATTCACTGAAGCTTTCTTT.

The chain recombines TRBV24-1 with TRBJ1-5, with 8 bases aligning to TRBD1. The trim removed 4 bases at V and 4 bases at J, leaving 2 bases unmatched. The CDR3 totals 14 residues. Germline CDR1 reads KGHDR; CDR2 reads SFDVKD. CDR3 sequence: CATSETGGNQPQHF. DNA of the CDR3: TGTGCCACCAGTGAAACAGGGGGTAATCAGCCCCAGCATTTT.

The V and J genes are TRBV7-9 and TRBJ1-1; unclear D gene. Between the trimmed V and J ends, which lost 4 bases and 0 bases, there was a span of 6 bases. The germline V gene has CDR1 SEHNR and CDR2 FQNEAQ (reference sequence). This CDR3 comprises 13 residues. The CDR3 here is CASSSTVNTEAFF. In DNA form, the CDR3 reads TGTGCCAGCAGCTCCACAGTGAACACTGAAGCTTTCTTT. Variable domain in full (rest from reference TRBV7-9 and TRBJ1-1): DTGVSQNPRHKITKRGQNVTFRCDPISEHNRLYWYRQTLGQGPEFLTYFQNEAQLEKSRLLSDRFSAERPKGSFSTLEIQRTEQGDSAMYLCASSSTVNTEAFFGQGTRLTVV.

This clone was observed a few times. V usage is TRBV6-4 and J usage is TRBJ2-1; no clear D. With 4 bases removed from V and 8 bases from J, the gap between germline ends came to 12 bases. CDR3 size: 13 residues. Germline-derived CDR1 and CDR2 are MRHNA and SNTAGT. The CDR3 DNA is TGTGCCAGCAGTGCCGCCGAGGCCCATGAGCAGTTCTTC. It is translated as CASSAAEAHEQFF.

The chain recombines TRBV23-1 with TRBJ2-5, with 10 bases aligning to TRBD1. TRBV23-1 is filed as an ORF, its function uncertain. With 0 bases clipped from V and 5 bases from J, the junction kept 12 bases outside the gene matches. This CDR3 is 18 amino acids long. As DNA, the CDR3 is TGCGCCAGCAGTCAATCTCCCCGGGACAGGGGACAACAGGAGACCCAGTACTTC. This translates into CASSQSPRDRGQQETQYF.

V is TRBV6-5 and J is TRBJ1-3, with D maybe TRBD1 (5 bases). Germline CDR1 is MNHEY and CDR2 is SVGAGI. The CDR3 sequence is 14 residues long. V was clipped by 6 bases and J by 2 bases, with 11 bases between them. CDR3 amino acids: CASRNGATGNTIYF. As DNA, the CDR3 is TGTGCCAGCAGGAACGGGGCGACTGGAAACACCATATATTTT.

The chain is built from TRBV29-1 and TRBJ1-2; 8 nucleotides align to TRBD1. The CDR3 has 15 amino acids. The V gene's germline CDR1 is SQVTM and CDR2 ANQGSEA. The V gene end was trimmed by 5 bases and the J gene end by 0 bases; junction bases not matched to a gene: 8. CDR3 DNA sequence: TGCAGCGTTTCAGACAGGGGCCCATCTAACTATGGCTACACCTTC. Translation: CSVSDRGPSNYGYTF.

The chain recombines TRBV18 with TRBJ1-2, with D unresolved. CDR3 size: 14 residues. Germline V CDR1 and CDR2: KGHSH, LQKENI. The V end was cut by 6 bases, the J end by 0 bases, with 11 bases between. CDR3 amino acids: CASSPEPANYGYTF. CDR3 sequence (DNA): TGTGCCAGCTCTCCGGAGCCGGCTAACTATGGCTACACCTTC.

The rearrangement joins TRBV5-6 to TRBJ2-7, with TRBD2 matching 8 bases. V trimming: 3 bases; J trimming: 4 bases; junction bases outside the gene matches: 6. There are 14 residues in the CDR3. The V gene's germline CDR1 is SGHDT and CDR2 YYEEEE. The CDR3 DNA sequence: TGTGCCAGCAGCTCCCTAAGCGGGGGTTACGAGCAGTACTTC. This gives the protein CASSSLSGGYEQYF.

CDR3 residues: CASSDGRIQPQHF. The CDR3, as DNA: TGTGCCAGCAGTGATGGCAGAATTCAGCCCCAGCATTTT. The V call is TRBV6-1, the J call TRBJ1-5; unclear D gene. Trimming pared 3 bases from V and 6 bases from J, leaving 9 bases between. There are 13 residues in the CDR3. Germline V CDR1 and CDR2: MNHNS, SASEGT.

The chain joins TRBV2 to TRBJ1-1; no firm D call. Germline lookup yields CDR1 SNHLY and CDR2 FYNNEI. Trimming took off 0 bases at V and 13 bases at J, with 0 bases between the two ends. This CDR3 spans 8 amino acids. CDR3 coding DNA: TGTGCCAGCAGTGAAGCTTTCTTT. The encoded protein is CASSEAFF.

The chain has TRBV2 and TRBJ2-3; D gene uncertain. Germline CDR1 and CDR2: SNHLY and FYNNEI. The CDR3 loop spans 15 amino acids. Between the trimmed V and J ends, which lost 4 bases and 5 bases, there was a span of 16 bases. CDR3 loop: CASSGWQASIDTQYF. CDR3 coding DNA: TGTGCCAGCAGTGGATGGCAGGCGAGTATAGATACGCAGTATTTT.

This rearrangement joins TRBV18 to TRBJ1-1, with D possibly being TRBD1 (5 bases). Germline V gene sequence: CDR1 KGHSH, CDR2 LQKENI. V gave up 5 bases and J gave up 1 base, with 11 bases separating them. CDR3 length: 14 amino acids. The CDR3 DNA reads as TGTGCCAGCTCAGCCACACAGGAGAACACTGAAGCTTTCTTT. Its protein is CASSATQENTEAFF.